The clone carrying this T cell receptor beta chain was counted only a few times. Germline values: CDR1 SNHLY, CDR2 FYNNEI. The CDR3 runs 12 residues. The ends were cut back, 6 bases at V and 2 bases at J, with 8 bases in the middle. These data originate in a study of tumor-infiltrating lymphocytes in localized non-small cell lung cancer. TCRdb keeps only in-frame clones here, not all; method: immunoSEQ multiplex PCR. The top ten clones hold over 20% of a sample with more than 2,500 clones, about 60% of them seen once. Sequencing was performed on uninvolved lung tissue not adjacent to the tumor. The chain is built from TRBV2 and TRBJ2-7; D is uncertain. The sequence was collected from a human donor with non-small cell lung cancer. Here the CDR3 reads CASSRPPYEQYF. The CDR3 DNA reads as TGTGCCAGCAGCCGGCCCCCCTACGAGCAGTACTTC.